The clone carrying this TCR beta chain occurred many times. One junction end does not reproduce the germline sequence, and a read error may be involved. Per germline, CDR1 SGHTA and CDR2 FQGNSA. This CDR3 region has 13 residues. The data stem from a study of blood T cells in healthy people across ages. A second about 6 to 12 cycle PCR used barcoded and J-beta primers. A single record per CDR3 protein comes from TCRdb applying MiXCR to the 5' RACE reads. This sample yields 660,000 or so distinct CDR3 sequences, of which about 54% are seen a single time; around 37% belongs to the top ten. Sequences were obtained from blood. The chain recombines TRBV7-2 with TRBJ2-5; D is possibly TRBD2 (7 bases). This TCR came from a man between 60 and 75 years old in good health. The DNA of the CDR3 is TGTGCCAGCAGTTTAGGCGGGGGCGAGACCCAGTACTTC. It encodes CASSLGGGETQYF.